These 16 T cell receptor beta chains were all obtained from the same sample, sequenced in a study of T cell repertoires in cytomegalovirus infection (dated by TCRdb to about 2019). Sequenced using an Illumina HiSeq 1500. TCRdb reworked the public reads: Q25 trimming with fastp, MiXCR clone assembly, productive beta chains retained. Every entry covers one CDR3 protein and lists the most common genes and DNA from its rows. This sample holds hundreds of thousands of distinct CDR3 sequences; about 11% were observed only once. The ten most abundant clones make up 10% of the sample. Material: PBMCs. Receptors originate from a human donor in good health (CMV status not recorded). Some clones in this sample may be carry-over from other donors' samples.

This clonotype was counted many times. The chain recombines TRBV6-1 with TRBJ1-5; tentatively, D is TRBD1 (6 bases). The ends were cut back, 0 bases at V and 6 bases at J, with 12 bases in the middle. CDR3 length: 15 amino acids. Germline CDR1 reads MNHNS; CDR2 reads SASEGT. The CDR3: CASSEAAGAGQPQHF. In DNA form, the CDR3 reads TGTGCCAGCAGTGAAGCTGCAGGGGCGGGTCAGCCCCAGCATTTT.

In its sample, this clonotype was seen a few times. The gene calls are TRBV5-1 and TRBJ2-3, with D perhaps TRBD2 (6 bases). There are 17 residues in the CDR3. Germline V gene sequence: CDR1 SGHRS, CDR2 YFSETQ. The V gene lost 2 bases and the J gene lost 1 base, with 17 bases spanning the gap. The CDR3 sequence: CASSFTQSSDRTDTQYF. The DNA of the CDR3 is TGCGCCAGCAGCTTTACCCAGTCTAGCGACCGCACAGATACGCAGTATTTT.

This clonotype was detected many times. The CDR3 region is CASRGAWEGNTIYF. The CDR3 nucleotides read TGTGCCAGCAGAGGGGCTTGGGAAGGAAACACCATATATTTT. The chain is built from TRBV12-3 or TRBV12-4 and TRBJ1-3; TRBD1 is a possible D gene (5 bases). The CDR3 totals 14 residues. The V gene lost 6 bases and the J gene lost 4 bases, with 13 bases spanning the gap.

CDR3: CATSRSRSNTEAFF. The DNA of the CDR3 is TGTGCCACCAGCAGATCTCGAAGCAACACTGAAGCTTTCTTT. This rearrangement joins TRBV15 to TRBJ1-1; unclear D gene. The CDR3 is 14 amino acids. Germline loops: CDR1 LNHNV, CDR2 YYDKDF (reference sequence). The V end was cut by 2 bases, the J end by 2 bases, with 9 bases between.

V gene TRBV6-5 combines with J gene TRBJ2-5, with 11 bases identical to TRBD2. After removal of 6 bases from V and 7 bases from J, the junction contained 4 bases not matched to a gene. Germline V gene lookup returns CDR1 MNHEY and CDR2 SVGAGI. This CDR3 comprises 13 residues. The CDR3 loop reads CASRTSGSGTQYF. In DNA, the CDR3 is TGTGCCAGCAGAACTAGCGGGAGTGGGACCCAGTACTTC.

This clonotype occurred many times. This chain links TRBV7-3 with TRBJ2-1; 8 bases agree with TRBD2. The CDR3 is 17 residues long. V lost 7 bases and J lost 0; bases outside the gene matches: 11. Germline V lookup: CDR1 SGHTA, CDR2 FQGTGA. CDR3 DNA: TGTGCCAGCACCCTTCGGACTAGCCCTAGCTCCTACAATGAGCAGTTCTTC. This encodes CASTLRTSPSSYNEQFF.

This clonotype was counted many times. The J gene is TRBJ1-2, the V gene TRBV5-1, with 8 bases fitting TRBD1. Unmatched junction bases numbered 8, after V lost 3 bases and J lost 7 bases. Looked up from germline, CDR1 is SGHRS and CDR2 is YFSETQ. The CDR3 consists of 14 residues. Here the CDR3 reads CASSSTGGTAGYTF. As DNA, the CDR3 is TGCGCCAGCAGCTCTACAGGGGGAACCGCTGGCTACACCTTC.

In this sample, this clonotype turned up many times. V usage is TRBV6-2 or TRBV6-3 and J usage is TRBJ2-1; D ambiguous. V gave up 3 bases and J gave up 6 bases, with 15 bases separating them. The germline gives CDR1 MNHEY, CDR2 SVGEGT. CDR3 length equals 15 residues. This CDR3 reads CASSYWFESPNEQFF. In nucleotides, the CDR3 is TGTGCCAGCAGTTATTGGTTCGAATCTCCCAATGAGCAGTTCTTC.

DNA for the CDR3: TGCAGTGCTAGACGAACTAGCGGGGCGACAGATACGCAGTATTTT. Translated: CSARRTSGATDTQYF. The rearrangement uses TRBV20-1 and TRBJ2-3, with 10 bases lining up with TRBD2. The CDR3 spans 15 residues. Germline trimming cut 2 bases from V and 3 bases from J; bases unmatched to any gene: 5. CDR1 and CDR2 from the germline V gene are DFQATT and SNEGSKA (reference sequence).

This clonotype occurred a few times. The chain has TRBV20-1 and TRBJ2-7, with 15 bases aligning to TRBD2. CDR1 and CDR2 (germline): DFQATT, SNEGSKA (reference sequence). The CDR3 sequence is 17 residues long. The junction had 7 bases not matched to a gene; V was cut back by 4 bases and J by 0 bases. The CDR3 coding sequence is TGCAGTGCTAATTCAGGACTAGCGGGAGGGAACTCCTACGAGCAGTACTTC. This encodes CSANSGLAGGNSYEQYF.

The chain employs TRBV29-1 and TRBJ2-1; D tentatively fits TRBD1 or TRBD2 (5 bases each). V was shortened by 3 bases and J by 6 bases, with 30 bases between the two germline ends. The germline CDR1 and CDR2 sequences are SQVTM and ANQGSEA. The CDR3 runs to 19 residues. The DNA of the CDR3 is TGCAGCGTTGATGGGACGAGCGGCCTGGGAGCCGAGGGTAGCAATGAGCAGTTCTTC. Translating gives CSVDGTSGLGAEGSNEQFF.

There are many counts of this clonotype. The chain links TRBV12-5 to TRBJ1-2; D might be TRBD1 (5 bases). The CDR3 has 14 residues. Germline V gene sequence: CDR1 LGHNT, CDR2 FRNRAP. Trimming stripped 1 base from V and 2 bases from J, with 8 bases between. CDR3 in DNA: TGTGCTAGTGGTTTGGGACAGCAGAACTATGGCTACACCTTC. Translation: CASGLGQQNYGYTF. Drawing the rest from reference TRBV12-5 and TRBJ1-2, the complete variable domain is DARVTQTPRHKVTEMGQEVTMRCQPILGHNTVFWYRQTMMQGLELLAYFRNRAPLDDSGMPKDRFSAEMPDATLATLKIQPSEPRDSAVYFCASGLGQQNYGYTFGSGTRLTVV.

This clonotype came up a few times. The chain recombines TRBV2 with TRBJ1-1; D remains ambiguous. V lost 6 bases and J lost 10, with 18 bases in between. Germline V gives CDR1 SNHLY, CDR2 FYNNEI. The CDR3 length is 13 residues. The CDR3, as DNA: TGTGCCAGCAGGGCTGAGAGCCGCGATAGAGCTTTCTTT. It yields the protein CASRAESRDRAFF. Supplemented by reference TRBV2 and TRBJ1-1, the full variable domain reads EPEVTQTPSHQVTQMGQEVILRCVPISNHLYFYWYRQILGQKVEFLVSFYNNEISEKSEIFDDQFSVERPDGSNFTLKIRSTKLEDSAMYFCASRAESRDRAFFGQGTRLTVV.

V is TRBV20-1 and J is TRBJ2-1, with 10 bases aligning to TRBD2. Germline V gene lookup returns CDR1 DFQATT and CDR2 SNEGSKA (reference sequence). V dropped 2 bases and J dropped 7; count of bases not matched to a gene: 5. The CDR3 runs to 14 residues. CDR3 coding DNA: TGCAGTGCTAGACTAGCGGGAGTGGGTAATGAGCAGTTCTTC. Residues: CSARLAGVGNEQFF.

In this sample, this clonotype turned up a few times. The CDR3 DNA follows: TGCAGCGTTGAAGGAGACGCAGCCCAAGAGACCCAGTACTTC. The encoded protein is CSVEGDAAQETQYF. This rearrangement joins TRBV29-1 to TRBJ2-5; D is ambiguous. Germline lookup yields CDR1 SQVTM and CDR2 ANQGSEA. The CDR3 runs 14 residues. V lost 1 base and J lost 1, with 10 bases in between.

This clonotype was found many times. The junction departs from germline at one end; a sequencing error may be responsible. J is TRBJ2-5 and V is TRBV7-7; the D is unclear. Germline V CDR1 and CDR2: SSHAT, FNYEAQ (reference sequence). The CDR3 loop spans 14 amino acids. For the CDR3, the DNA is TGTGCTAGCAGCTTAGAGCCAACGACCGAGACCCAGTACTTC. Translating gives CASSLEPTTETQYF.